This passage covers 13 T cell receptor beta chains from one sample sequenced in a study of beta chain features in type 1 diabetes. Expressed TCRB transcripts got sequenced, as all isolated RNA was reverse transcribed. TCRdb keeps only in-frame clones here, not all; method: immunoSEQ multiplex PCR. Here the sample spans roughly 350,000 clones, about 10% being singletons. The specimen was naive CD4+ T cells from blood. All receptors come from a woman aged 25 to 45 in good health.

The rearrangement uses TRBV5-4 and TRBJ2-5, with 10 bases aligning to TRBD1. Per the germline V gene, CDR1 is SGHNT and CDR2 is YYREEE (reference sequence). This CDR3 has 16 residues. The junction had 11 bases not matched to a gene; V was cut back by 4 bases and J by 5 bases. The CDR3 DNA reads TGTGCCAGCAGCAAACGGACAGGGGGTTATTTGGAGACCCAGTACTTC. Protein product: CASSKRTGGYLETQYF.

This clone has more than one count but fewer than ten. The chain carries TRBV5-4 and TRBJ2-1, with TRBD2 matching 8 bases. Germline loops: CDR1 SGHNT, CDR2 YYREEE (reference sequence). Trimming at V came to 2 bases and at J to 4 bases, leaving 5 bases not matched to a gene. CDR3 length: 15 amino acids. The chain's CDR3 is CASSFGGLGYNEQFF. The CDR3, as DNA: TGTGCCAGCAGCTTCGGGGGACTAGGATACAATGAGCAGTTCTTC.

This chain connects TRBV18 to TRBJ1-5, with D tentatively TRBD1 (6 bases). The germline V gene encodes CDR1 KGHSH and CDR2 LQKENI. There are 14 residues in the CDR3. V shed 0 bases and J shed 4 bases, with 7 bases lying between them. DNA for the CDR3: TGTGCCAGCTCACCACCGACAGGAAATCAGCCCCAGCATTTT. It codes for CASSPPTGNQPQHF.

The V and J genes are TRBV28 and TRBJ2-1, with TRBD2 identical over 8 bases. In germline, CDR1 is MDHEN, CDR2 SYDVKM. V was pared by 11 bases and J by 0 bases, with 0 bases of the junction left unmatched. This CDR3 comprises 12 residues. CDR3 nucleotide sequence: TGTGCCGCGGGAGGCTCCTACAATGAGCAGTTCTTC. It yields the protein CAAGGSYNEQFF.

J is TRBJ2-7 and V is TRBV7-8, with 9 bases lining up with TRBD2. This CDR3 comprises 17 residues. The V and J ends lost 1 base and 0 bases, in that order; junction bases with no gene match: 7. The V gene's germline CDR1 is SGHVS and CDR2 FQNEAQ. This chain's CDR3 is CASSLGYFSGSSYEQYF. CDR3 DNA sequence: TGTGCCAGCAGCTTAGGGTATTTTAGCGGGAGCTCCTACGAGCAGTACTTC.

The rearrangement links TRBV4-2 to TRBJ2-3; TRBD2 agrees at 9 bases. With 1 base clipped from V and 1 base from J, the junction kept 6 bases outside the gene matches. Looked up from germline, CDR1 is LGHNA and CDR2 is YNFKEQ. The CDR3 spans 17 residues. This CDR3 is CASSQGGIAGGTDTQYF. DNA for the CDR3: TGTGCCAGCAGCCAAGGCGGAATAGCGGGGGGCACAGATACGCAGTATTTT.

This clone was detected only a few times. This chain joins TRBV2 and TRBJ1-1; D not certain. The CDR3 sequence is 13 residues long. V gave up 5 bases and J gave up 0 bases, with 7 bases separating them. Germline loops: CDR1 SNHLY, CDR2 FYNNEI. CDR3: CASSPGVNTEAFF. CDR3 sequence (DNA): TGTGCCAGCAGTCCCGGGGTGAACACTGAAGCTTTCTTT.

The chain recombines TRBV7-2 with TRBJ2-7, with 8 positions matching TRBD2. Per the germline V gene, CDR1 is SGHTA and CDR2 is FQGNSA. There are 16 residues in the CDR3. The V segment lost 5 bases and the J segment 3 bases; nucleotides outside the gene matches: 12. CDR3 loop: CASSPTGTRVVYEQYF. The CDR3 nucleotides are TGTGCCAGCAGCCCCACCGGGACTAGAGTGGTCTACGAGCAGTACTTC.

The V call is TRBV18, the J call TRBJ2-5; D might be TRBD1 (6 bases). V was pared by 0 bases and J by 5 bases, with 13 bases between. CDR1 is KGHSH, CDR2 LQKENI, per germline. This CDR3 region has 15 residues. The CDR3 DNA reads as TGTGCCAGCTCACCACCAGGGGGTCTGGGGGAGACCCAGTACTTC. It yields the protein CASSPPGGLGETQYF.

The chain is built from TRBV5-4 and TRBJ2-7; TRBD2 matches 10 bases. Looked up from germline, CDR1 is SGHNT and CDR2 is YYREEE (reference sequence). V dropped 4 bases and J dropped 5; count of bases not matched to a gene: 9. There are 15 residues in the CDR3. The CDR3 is CASSVTLAGVDEQYF. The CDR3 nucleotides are TGTGCCAGCAGCGTCACTCTAGCGGGAGTAGACGAGCAGTACTTC. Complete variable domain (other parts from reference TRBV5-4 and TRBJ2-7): ETGVTQSPTHLIKTRGQQVTLRCSSQSGHNTVSWYQQALGQGPQFIFQYYREEENGRGNFPPRFSGLQFPNYSSELNVNALELDDSALYLCASSVTLAGVDEQYFGPGTRLTVT.

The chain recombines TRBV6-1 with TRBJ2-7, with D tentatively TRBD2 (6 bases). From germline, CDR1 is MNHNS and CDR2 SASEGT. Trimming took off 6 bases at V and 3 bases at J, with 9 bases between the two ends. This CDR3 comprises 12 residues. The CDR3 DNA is TGTGCCAGCAGAGTGACTAGCTACGAGCAGTACTTC. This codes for CASRVTSYEQYF.

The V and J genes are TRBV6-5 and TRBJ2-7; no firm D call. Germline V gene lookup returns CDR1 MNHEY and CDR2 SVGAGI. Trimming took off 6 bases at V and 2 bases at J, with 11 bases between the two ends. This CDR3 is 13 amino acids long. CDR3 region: CASRKTQTYEQYF. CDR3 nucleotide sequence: TGTGCCAGCAGAAAGACACAAACCTACGAGCAGTACTTC.

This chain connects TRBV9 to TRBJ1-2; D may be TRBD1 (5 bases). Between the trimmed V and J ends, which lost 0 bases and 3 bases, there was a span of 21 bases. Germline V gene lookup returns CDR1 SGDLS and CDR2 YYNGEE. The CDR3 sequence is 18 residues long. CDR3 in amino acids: CASSVEDSDPGGDYGYTF. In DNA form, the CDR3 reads TGTGCCAGCAGCGTAGAGGACTCGGACCCTGGAGGGGACTATGGCTACACCTTC.